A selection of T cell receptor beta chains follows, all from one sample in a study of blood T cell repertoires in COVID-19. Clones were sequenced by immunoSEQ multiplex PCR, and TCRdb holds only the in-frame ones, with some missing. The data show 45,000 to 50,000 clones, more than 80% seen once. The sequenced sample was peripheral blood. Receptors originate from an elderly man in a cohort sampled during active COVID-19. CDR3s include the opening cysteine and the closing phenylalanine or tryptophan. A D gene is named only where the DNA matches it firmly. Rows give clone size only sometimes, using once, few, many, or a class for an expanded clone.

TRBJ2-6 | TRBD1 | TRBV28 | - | CASTIGGGSGANVLTF | TGTGCCAGCACCATAGGGGGCGGTTCTGGGGCCAACGTCCTGACTTTC
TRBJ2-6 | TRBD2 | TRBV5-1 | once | CASSSGDYSSGANVLTF | TGCGCCAGCAGCTCCGGGGACTACAGCTCTGGGGCCAACGTCCTGACTTTC
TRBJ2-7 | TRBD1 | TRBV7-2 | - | CASSPGTGVSTYEQYF | TGTGCCAGCAGCCCTGGAACAGGGGTTTCGACCTACGAGCAGTACTTC
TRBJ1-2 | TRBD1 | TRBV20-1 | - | CSARTGEGYTF | TGCAGTGCTAGAACAGGGGAAGGCTACACCTTC
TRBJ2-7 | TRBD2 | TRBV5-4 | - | CASSSGGKRGATEQYF | TGTGCCAGCAGCTCCGGCGGAAAGCGGGGGGCTACCGAGCAGTACTTC
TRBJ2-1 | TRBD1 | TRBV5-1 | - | CASSELTGDNEQFF | TGCGCCAGCAGCGAACTGACAGGGGACAATGAGCAGTTCTTC
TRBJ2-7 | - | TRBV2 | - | CASIVYHEQYF | TGTGCCAGCATAGTATACCACGAGCAGTACTTC
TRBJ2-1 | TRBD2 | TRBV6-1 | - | CASSVMGEGIHNEQFF | TGTGCCAGCAGTGTCATGGGGGAGGGAATTCACAATGAGCAGTTCTTC
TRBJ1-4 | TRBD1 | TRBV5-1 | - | CASSSQGAEEKLFF | TGCGCCAGCAGCTCCCAGGGGGCGGAGGAAAAACTGTTTTTT
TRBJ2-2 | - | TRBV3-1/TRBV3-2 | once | CASSQAKGTRTAPNTGELFF | TGTGCCAGCAGCCAAGCAAAGGGAACTAGGACAGCTCCGAACACCGGGGAGCTGTTTTTT
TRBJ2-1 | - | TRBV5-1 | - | CASSLDARGNEQFF | TGCGCCAGCAGCTTGGACGCGCGGGGAAACGAGCAGTTCTTC
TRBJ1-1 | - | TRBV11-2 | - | CASSLSPGQTEAFF | TGTGCCAGCAGCTTAAGTCCAGGGCAGACTGAAGCTTTCTTT
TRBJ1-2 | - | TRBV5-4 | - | CASSPTRSLGGYTF | TGTGCCAGCAGCCCCACAAGGTCCCTGGGCGGCTACACCTTC
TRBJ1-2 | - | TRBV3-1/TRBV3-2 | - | CASSHLYGYTF | TGTGCCAGCAGCCACCTATATGGCTACACCTTC
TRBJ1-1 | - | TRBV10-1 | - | CASSESRGIPEAFF | TGCGCCAGCAGTGAGTCGCGGGGGATCCCTGAAGCTTTCTTT
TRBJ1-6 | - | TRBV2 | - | CASSDRASSYNSPLHF | TGTGCCAGCAGTGATCGAGCGAGCTCCTATAATTCACCCCTCCACTTT
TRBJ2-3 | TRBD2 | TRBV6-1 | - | CASRNSGRGTDTQYF | TGTGCCAGCAGAAATAGCGGGAGGGGCACAGATACGCAGTATTTT
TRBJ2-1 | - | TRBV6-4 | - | CATSLPSQGLSYAQNNEQFF | TGTGCCACCAGTCTACCCAGCCAGGGATTGAGCTACGCGCAAAACAATGAGCAGTTCTTC
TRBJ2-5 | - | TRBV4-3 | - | CASSQVPGETQYF | TGCGCCAGCAGCCAAGTTCCAGGGGAGACCCAGTACTTC
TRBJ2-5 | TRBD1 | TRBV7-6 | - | CASSQPGQGQETQYF | TGTGCCAGCAGCCAACCCGGACAGGGGCAAGAGACCCAGTACTTC
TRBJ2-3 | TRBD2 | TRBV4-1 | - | CASEGLGTSGGGTADTQYF | TGCGCCAGCGAGGGGCTCGGGACTAGCGGGGGTGGGACGGCAGATACGCAGTATTTT
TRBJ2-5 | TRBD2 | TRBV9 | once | CATETTSGGAGAEVESQYF | TGTGCCACCGAAACGACTAGCGGGGGGGCCGGGGCAGAAGTGGAGTCCCAGTACTTC
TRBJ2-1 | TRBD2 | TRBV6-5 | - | CASSSLAGSYNEQFF | TGTGCCAGCAGTTCCCTAGCGGGGAGCTACAATGAGCAGTTCTTC
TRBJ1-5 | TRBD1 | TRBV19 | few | CATETDRGFNQPQHF | TGTGCCACCGAAACGGACAGGGGGTTCAATCAGCCCCAGCATTTT
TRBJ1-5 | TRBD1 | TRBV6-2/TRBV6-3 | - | CASSPTDRVSLYSNQPQHF | TGTGCCAGCAGCCCTACGGACAGGGTGAGCCTTTATAGCAATCAGCCCCAGCATTTT
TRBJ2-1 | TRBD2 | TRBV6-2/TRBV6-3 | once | CASSDQLAGDYNEQFF | TGTGCCAGCAGTGACCAGCTAGCGGGAGACTACAATGAGCAGTTCTTC
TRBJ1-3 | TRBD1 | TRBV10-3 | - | CAIGNPPGQGALNTIYF | TGTGCCATCGGGAACCCCCCGGGACAGGGGGCATTAAACACCATATATTTT
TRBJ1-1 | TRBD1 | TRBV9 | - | CASSVEEGANTEAFF | TGTGCCAGCAGCGTAGAAGAGGGGGCGAACACTGAAGCTTTCTTT
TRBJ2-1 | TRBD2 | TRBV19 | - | CASSRSGGLYNEQFF | TGTGCCAGTAGTCGGAGCGGGGGGCTATACAATGAGCAGTTCTTC
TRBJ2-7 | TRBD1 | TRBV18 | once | CASSRTGDRTYEQYF | TGTGCCAGCTCACGGACAGGGGATAGGACCTACGAGCAGTACTTC
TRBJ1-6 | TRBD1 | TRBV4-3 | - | CASSQSVGTGNSPLHF | TGCGCCAGCAGCCAAAGTGTCGGGACAGGGAATTCACCCCTCCACTTT
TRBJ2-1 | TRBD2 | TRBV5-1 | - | CASSISGPYGNEQFF | TGCGCCAGCAGCATTAGCGGGCCCTACGGGAATGAGCAGTTCTTC
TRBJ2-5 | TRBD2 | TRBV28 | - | CASRTIGGGGTQYF | TGTGCCAGCAGAACGATCGGGGGGGGAGGGACCCAGTACTTC
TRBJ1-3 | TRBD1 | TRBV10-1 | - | CASSDPGQAGNTIYF | TGCGCCAGCAGTGACCCCGGACAGGCTGGAAACACCATATATTTT
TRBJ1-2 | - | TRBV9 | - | CASSVGGSGYTF | TGTGCCAGCAGCGTGGGGGGGAGTGGCTACACCTTC
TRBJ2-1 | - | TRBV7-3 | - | CASSLSAGAYNEQFF | TGTGCCAGCAGCTTATCTGCAGGGGCCTACAATGAGCAGTTCTTC
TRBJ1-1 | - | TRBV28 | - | CASRPPGAGDTEAFF | TGTGCCAGCAGGCCACCTGGGGCGGGGGACACTGAAGCTTTCTTT
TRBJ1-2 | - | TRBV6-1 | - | CASSDGQRLYGYTF | TGTGCCAGCAGTGATGGACAGAGACTCTATGGCTACACCTTC
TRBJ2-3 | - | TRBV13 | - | CASSLGGLVGDTQYF | TGTGCCAGCAGTTTGGGGGGACTGGTCGGAGATACGCAGTATTTT
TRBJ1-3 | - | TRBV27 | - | CASSSLPPRVGSGNTIYF | TGTGCCAGCAGTTCACTCCCCCCCAGGGTTGGGTCTGGAAACACCATATATTTT
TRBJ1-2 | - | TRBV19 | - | CASKKDSRRNYGYTF | TGTGCCAGTAAAAAGGACAGCCGAAGGAACTATGGCTACACCTTC
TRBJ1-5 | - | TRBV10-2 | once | CASSESSGFQPQHF | TGCGCCAGCAGTGAGTCGTCAGGGTTTCAGCCCCAGCATTTT
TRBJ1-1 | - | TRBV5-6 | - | CASRGGGNTEAFF | TGTGCCAGCAGGGGAGGGGGAAATACTGAAGCTTTCTTT
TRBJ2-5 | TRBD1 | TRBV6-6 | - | CASSDRGQETQYF | TGTGCCAGCAGTGACAGGGGACAAGAGACCCAGTACTTC
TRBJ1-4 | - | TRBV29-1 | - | CSVVTRDEKLFF | TGCAGCGTTGTTACGAGGGATGAAAAACTGTTTTTT
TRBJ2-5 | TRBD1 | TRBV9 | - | CASSLGTAGETQYF | TGTGCCAGCAGCCTAGGGACAGCTGGTGAGACCCAGTACTTC
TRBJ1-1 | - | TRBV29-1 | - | CSVEQMNTEAFF | TGCAGCGTTGAACAGATGAACACTGAAGCTTTCTTT
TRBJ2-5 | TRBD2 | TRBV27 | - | CASSLSRWRGGPQETQYF | TGTGCCAGCAGTTTATCCCGGTGGCGGGGGGGCCCCCAAGAGACCCAGTACTTC
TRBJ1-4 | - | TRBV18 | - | CASSPGTRGGEKLFF | TGTGCCAGCTCACCTGGGACAAGGGGTGGTGAAAAACTGTTTTTT
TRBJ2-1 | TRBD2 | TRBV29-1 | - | CSVRLAGRVLSSYNEQFF | TGCAGCGTTAGACTAGCGGGCCGCGTCCTAAGCTCCTACAATGAGCAGTTCTTC
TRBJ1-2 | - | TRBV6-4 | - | CASRVGTGTNGPSNYGYTF | TGTGCCAGCAGGGTCGGAACAGGGACTAACGGCCCCTCTAACTATGGCTACACCTTC
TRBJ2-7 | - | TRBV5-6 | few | CASSHSKRSRGSGEQYF | TGTGCCAGCAGCCACTCGAAGAGGTCAAGAGGTTCTGGCGAGCAGTACTTC
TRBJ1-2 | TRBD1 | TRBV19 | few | CASSDGQGNLRGYTF | TGTGCCAGTAGTGATGGACAGGGAAATTTAAGAGGCTACACCTTC
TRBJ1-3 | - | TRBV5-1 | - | CASSLAAYSGNTIYF | TGCGCCAGCAGCTTGGCTGCCTACTCCGGAAACACCATATATTTT
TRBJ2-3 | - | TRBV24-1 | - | CATSDRATDTQYF | TGTGCCACCAGTGACAGGGCGACAGATACGCAGTATTTT
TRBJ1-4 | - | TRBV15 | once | CATSRGDRAIATNEKLFF | TGTGCCACCAGCAGGGGCGACAGAGCAATTGCAACTAATGAAAAACTGTTTTTT
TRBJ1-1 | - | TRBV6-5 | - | CASSYQGNMNTEAFF | TGTGCCAGCAGTTACCAGGGGAACATGAACACTGAAGCTTTCTTT
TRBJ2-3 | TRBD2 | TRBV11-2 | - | CASSLVTSGTQYF | TGTGCCAGCAGCTTGGTGACTAGCGGTACGCAGTATTTT
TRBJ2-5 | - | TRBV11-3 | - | CASSPPPSQGVETQYF | TGTGCCAGCAGCCCACCTCCATCCCAGGGTGTGGAGACCCAGTACTTC